This TCR beta chain came from a study of PD-L1 blockade in urothelial cancer. Overall study: Analyzed time points were 3 weeks (second dose) and 6 weeks after therapy began. The study recovered a median of about 150,000 T cells per blood sample.

This table comes from immunoSEQ multiplex PCR, and its TCRdb copy is limited to in-frame clones, with some not included. The data hold approximately 55,000 clones, with about 86% observed a single time. Time point described: pretreatment peripheral blood. Germline CDR1 is MNHEY and CDR2 is SVGAGI. The junction had 7 bases not matched to a gene; V was cut back by 1 base and J by 7 bases. The CDR3 is 16 residues long. The receptor was derived from a man aged 60 to 69 with urothelial cancer. J is TRBJ2-2 and V is TRBV6-5, with 9 bases lining up with TRBD2. Specimen: PBMCs, collected around atezolizumab (anti-PD-L1) treatment. The CDR3 loop reads CASSYWVAGVGGELFF. CDR3 nucleotide sequence: TGTGCCAGCAGTTACTGGGTAGCGGGAGTGGGCGGGGAGCTGTTTTTT.